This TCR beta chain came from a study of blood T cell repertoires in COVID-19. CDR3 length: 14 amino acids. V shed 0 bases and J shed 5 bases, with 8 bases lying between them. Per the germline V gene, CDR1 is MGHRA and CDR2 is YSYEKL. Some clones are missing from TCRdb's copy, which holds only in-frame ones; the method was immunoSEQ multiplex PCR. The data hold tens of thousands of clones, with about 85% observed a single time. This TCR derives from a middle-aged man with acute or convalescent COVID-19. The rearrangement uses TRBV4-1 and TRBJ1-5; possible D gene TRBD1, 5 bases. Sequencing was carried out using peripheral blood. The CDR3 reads CASSQDRDYQPQHF. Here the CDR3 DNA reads TGCGCCAGCAGCCAAGACAGGGACTATCAGCCCCAGCATTTT.